This TCR beta chain stems from a study of blood T cells in healthy people across ages. On the study more broadly: Template switching captured about one barcoded beta molecule per two T cells. Study-wide findings and caveats: Higher diversity and more naive CD4+ cells were features of long-lived donors, compared to aged donors.

Then a second PCR, running about 6 to 12 cycles, was carried out with a sample-barcoded 5' primer and a J-beta primer mix. A 12-random-nucleotide template-switch adaptor tagged each cDNA molecule. TCRdb re-derived calls from the 5' RACE reads in MiXCR, one entry per CDR3 protein. The sample yields some 1.5 million distinct CDR3 sequences, about 30% seen once. Trimming stripped 4 bases from V and 1 base from J, with 18 bases between. The CDR3 covers 16 residues. Germline CDR1 reads SGDLS; CDR2 reads YYNGEE. On this clonotype: Its matching antigen is unknown.

Donors were systemically healthy Caucasian individuals from Russia aged roughly 6 to 90 years. Sequenced: blood. The V gene is TRBV9, the J gene TRBJ2-7; unclear D gene. This sequence originates from a woman in her thirties in good health. The CDR3 bases are TGTGCCAGCAGCCCCTTCCCGGCCCCGGATTCCTACGAGCAGTACTTC. As protein: CASSPFPAPDSYEQYF.